A selection of T cell receptor beta chains follows, all from one sample in a study of breast tumors, draining lymph nodes, adjacent tissues. TCRdb re-called the multiplex PCR reads with MiXCR, one entry per CDR3 protein. The sample gives roughly 100,000 distinct CDR3 sequences, around 30% of which show up once; around 5.9% is in the top ten. The sample was axillary lymph node tissue. The receptors here all came from a female donor with breast cancer. Some clones in this sample may be carry-over from other donors' samples. CDR3s include the opening cysteine and the closing phenylalanine or tryptophan. A D gene is named only where the DNA matches it firmly. Size is stated for part of the rows, as once, few or many counts, or as a class when the clone is expanded.

-	TRBV28	TRBJ1-4	many	CASSRYVELFF	TGTGCCAGCAGCCGTTATGTGGAACTGTTTTTT
-	TRBV5-4	TRBJ2-3	few	CASSLAPAENWNTQYF	TGTGCCAGCAGCTTGGCCCCGGCCGAAAATTGGAATACGCAGTATTTT
-	TRBV9	TRBJ1-5	many	CASSVGFGKNQPQHF	TGTGCCAGCAGCGTCGGATTTGGTAAAAATCAGCCCCAGCATTTT
TRBD1	TRBV28	TRBJ2-2	many	CASRARGRENTGELFF	TGTGCCAGCAGAGCTAGGGGGCGCGAGAACACCGGGGAGCTGTTTTTT
TRBD2	TRBV9	TRBJ2-2	many	CASSVGLAGGAGELFF	TGTGCCAGCAGCGTAGGACTAGCGGGGGGGGCCGGGGAGCTGTTTTTT
TRBD1	TRBV6-6	TRBJ1-5	many	CASSHSTGTGISNQPQHF	TGTGCCAGCAGTCACTCCACCGGGACAGGGATTAGCAATCAGCCCCAGCATTTT
-	TRBV19	TRBJ2-7	many	CASTIPAYEQYF	TGTGCCAGTACCATACCCGCCTACGAGCAGTACTTC
-	TRBV6-5	TRBJ2-3	-	CASRVFSLNTDTQYF	TGTGCCAGCAGGGTTTTTAGCCTTAACACAGATACGCAGTATTTT
-	TRBV6-6	TRBJ2-1	many	CAGSYTGNEQFF	TGTGCCGGCAGTTATACGGGCAATGAGCAGTTCTTC
-	TRBV4-2	TRBJ1-5	many	CASSQAMVKGGNQPQHF	TGTGCCAGCAGCCAAGCCATGGTGAAGGGAGGCAATCAGCCCCAGCATTTT
TRBD2	TRBV3-1	TRBJ2-7	many	CASSFGTSAAYEQYF	TGTGCCAGCAGCTTCGGGACTAGCGCTGCCTACGAGCAGTACTTC
-	TRBV29-1	TRBJ2-7	many	CSVEEGGEQYF	TGCAGCGTTGAGGAGGGGGGCGAGCAGTACTTC
TRBD2	TRBV29-1	TRBJ2-1	-	CSAALRGGRIAQFF	TGCAGCGCCGCGTTGCGGGGGGGCAGGATTGCGCAGTTCTTC
TRBD2	TRBV20-1	TRBJ2-3	few	CSGLTSGGPTDTQYF	TGCAGTGGGTTGACTAGCGGGGGACCCACAGATACGCAGTATTTT
-	TRBV20-1	TRBJ2-1	-	CSARGVSYNEQFF	TGCAGTGCTAGAGGTGTCTCCTACAATGAGCAGTTCTTC
TRBD1	TRBV27	TRBJ1-2	many	CASSLKPGQGIYGYTF	TGTGCCAGCAGCCTAAAACCGGGACAGGGGATCTATGGCTACACCTTC
TRBD1	TRBV5-1	TRBJ2-7	many	CASSEDRAGYEQYF	TGCGCCAGCAGCGAGGACAGGGCGGGCTACGAGCAGTACTTC